This TCR beta chain was retrieved from a study of T-cell memory formation after mild COVID-19. Losses at the gene ends were 6 bases for V and 3 bases for J; bases not matched to a gene: 18. The CDR3 is 18 residues long. TCRalpha and TCRbeta libraries used 5'RACE with constant-segment primers and UMIs. TCRdb re-called the 5' RACE reads through MiXCR, storing one row per CDR3 protein. The table has 550,000 to 700,000 distinct CDR3 sequences, roughly 17% seen once. This TCR was recovered from an adult woman who had mild COVID-19 (a few samples of this study predate the infection). Cell type and time point are not known. Sequencing input: PBMCs or a T cell subset sorted from them (not recorded which). The V call is TRBV12-3 or TRBV12-4, the J call TRBJ2-7; 9 bases are a match to TRBD1. The DNA for the CDR3 is TGTGCCAGCAGCCCCGCTCGGACAGGGGTTAAACCCCACTACGAGCAGTACTTC. It codes for CASSPARTGVKPHYEQYF.